These T cell receptor beta chains were read from a single sample in a study of cytomegalovirus exposure and HLA in healthy donors. Assay: immunoSEQ multiplex PCR; the TCRdb copy retains only in-frame clones and omits some. Of some 200,000 clones detected, about 81% appear once; the ten largest clones hold about 2.6%. The specimen was PBMCs. Source of these receptors: a woman aged 35 to 49 in good health and CMV-seronegative. Both conserved end residues are part of each CDR3. The D gene is left open where the match is weak. Clone size, where shown, is once, few, many, or a class for clones that have expanded.

- | TRBJ1-4 | - | TRBV6-1 | CASSELSTWEKLFF | TGTGCCAGCAGTGAACTGTCGACTTGGGAAAAACTGTTTTTT
TRBD1 | TRBJ2-2 | - | TRBV28 | CASSPTGTGELFF | TGTGCCAGCAGTCCGACAGGGACCGGGGAGCTGTTTTTT
- | TRBJ2-1 | - | TRBV7-3 | CASSFGTRGQTEQFF | TGTGCCAGCAGCTTCGGGACACGGGGTCAGACTGAGCAGTTCTTC
TRBD1 | TRBJ1-2 | - | TRBV29-1 | CSGDRGFPYGYTF | TGCAGCGGCGACAGGGGTTTTCCCTATGGCTACACCTTC
- | TRBJ2-5 | once | TRBV9 | CASSVEGEGETQYF | TGTGCCAGCAGCGTAGAGGGGGAGGGGGAGACCCAGTACTTC
- | TRBJ1-5 | - | TRBV28 | CASSSGQYSNQPQHF | TGTGCCAGCAGTTCTGGACAGTATAGCAATCAGCCCCAGCATTTT
- | TRBJ2-3 | - | TRBV23-1 | CASSPGYGQSDTQYF | TGCGCCAGCAGTCCCGGCTACGGACAATCCGATACGCAGTATTTT
TRBD2 | TRBJ2-1 | few | TRBV27 | CASSLSSGRTYNEQFF | TGTGCCAGCAGTTTATCTAGCGGGAGGACCTACAATGAGCAGTTCTTC
TRBD1 | TRBJ2-7 | - | TRBV30 | CAWSVPGQGAEGEQYF | TGTGCCTGGAGTGTACCGGGACAGGGGGCAGAAGGCGAGCAGTACTTC
TRBD2 | TRBJ2-7 | - | TRBV7-2 | CASSGRGADTGGEQYF | TGTGCCAGCAGTGGCCGGGGAGCGGACACGGGGGGCGAGCAGTACTTC
- | TRBJ1-2 | - | TRBV10-3 | CAISTDLDRYYGYTF | TGTGCCATCAGTACCGACCTGGACAGATACTATGGCTACACCTTC
- | TRBJ2-1 | - | TRBV5-4 | CASRPPGNSYNEQFF | TGTGCCAGCAGACCCCCCGGGAACTCCTACAATGAGCAGTTCTTC
TRBD2 | TRBJ2-1 | - | TRBV7-9 | CSSSFVPGLEAAEQFF | TGTTCCAGCAGCTTTGTACCTGGACTAGAAGCAGCGGAGCAGTTCTTC
TRBD2 | TRBJ2-7 | - | TRBV18 | CASSTVPGLASPSSYEQYF | TGTGCCAGCTCAACAGTACCGGGACTAGCGTCTCCCAGCTCCTACGAGCAGTACTTC
- | TRBJ1-2 | - | TRBV29-1 | CSVHTGFVSGYTF | TGCAGCGTCCACACAGGCTTTGTCTCCGGCTACACCTTC
- | TRBJ1-1 | once | TRBV19 | CASSQVTMNTEAFF | TGTGCCAGTAGTCAGGTTACCATGAACACTGAAGCTTTCTTT
TRBD2 | TRBJ2-5 | - | TRBV15 | CATSGGTSGRGTQETQYF | TGTGCCACCAGCGGTGGGACTAGCGGGAGGGGTACGCAAGAGACCCAGTACTTC
- | TRBJ2-2 | - | TRBV29-1 | CSVENPGGITGELFF | TGCAGCGTTGAGAACCCCGGAGGCATCACCGGGGAGCTGTTTTTT
- | TRBJ2-1 | - | TRBV9 | CASSGLWANNEQFF | TGTGCCAGCAGTGGACTATGGGCTAACAATGAGCAGTTCTTC
TRBD2 | TRBJ2-1 | - | TRBV29-1 | CSVEDQASGRITYNERFF | TGCAGCGTTGAAGATCAGGCTAGCGGGCGAATTACCTACAATGAGCGGTTCTTC
TRBD1 | TRBJ2-2 | - | TRBV5-1 | CASSPIPGQDTGELFF | TGCGCCAGCAGTCCGATTCCGGGACAGGACACCGGGGAGCTGTTTTTT
- | TRBJ1-1 | - | TRBV30 | CAWSRLAEAFF | TGTGCCTGGAGTCGGTTAGCTGAAGCTTTCTTT
- | TRBJ2-1 | - | TRBV7-9 | CASWVDYRLENEQFF | TGTGCCAGCTGGGTCGACTACCGGCTCGAGAATGAGCAGTTCTTC
- | TRBJ1-5 | - | TRBV7-3 | CASRYREGDQPQHF | TGTGCCAGCAGATACAGGGAAGGTGATCAGCCCCAGCATTTT
TRBD2 | TRBJ2-7 | - | TRBV15 | CATSRVAGLAALSFYEQYF | TGTGCCACCAGCAGAGTGGCAGGACTAGCGGCCCTCAGCTTCTACGAGCAGTACTTC
TRBD1 | TRBJ2-7 | - | TRBV27 | CASSLTGQGISYEQYF | TGTGCCAGCAGTTTAACGGGACAGGGAATTTCCTACGAGCAGTACTTC
TRBD2 | TRBJ2-7 | - | TRBV4-1 | CASSQFGGRSTYEQYF | TGCGCCAGCAGCCAATTTGGCGGGAGGTCTACCTACGAGCAGTACTTC
- | TRBJ1-4 | few | TRBV5-1 | CASSLVGGEKLFF | TGCGCCAGCAGCTTGGTGGGGGGGGAAAAACTGTTTTTT
- | TRBJ2-4 | - | TRBV5-4 | CASSSATTGDIQYF | TGTGCCAGCAGCTCGGCAACGACGGGGGACATTCAGTACTTC
- | TRBJ2-2 | once | TRBV7-9 | CASSPSRADTGELFF | TGTGCCAGCAGCCCGTCGAGGGCGGACACCGGGGAGCTGTTTTTT
TRBD1 | TRBJ2-7 | - | TRBV5-4 | CASSPGQGSYEQYF | TGTGCCAGCAGCCCAGGACAGGGGTCCTACGAGCAGTACTTC
- | TRBJ1-4 | - | TRBV19 | CASTQSNTGYEKLFF | TGTGCCAGTACCCAATCCAATACGGGATATGAAAAACTGTTTTTT
TRBD1 | TRBJ2-2 | - | TRBV10-1 | CASSSGTGSTGELFF | TGCGCCAGCAGCTCCGGGACAGGGTCCACCGGGGAGCTGTTTTTT
TRBD2 | TRBJ2-7 | - | TRBV30 | CAWSVRGGPANSHEQYF | TGTGCCTGGAGTGTACGGGGGGGCCCCGCCAATTCGCACGAGCAGTACTTC
- | TRBJ2-3 | - | TRBV11-3 | CASSLTVSTDTQYF | TGTGCCAGCAGCTTGACAGTCAGCACAGATACGCAGTATTTT
- | TRBJ1-5 | - | TRBV9 | CASSVGGYSNQPQHF | TGTGCCAGCAGCGTAGGAGGGTATAGCAATCAGCCCCAGCATTTT
TRBD2 | TRBJ2-2 | few | TRBV27 | CASAGKGRVTGELFF | TGTGCCAGCGCTGGAAAGGGGAGGGTCACCGGGGAGCTGTTTTTT